This section outlines one T cell receptor beta chain sequence together with its context. Germline CDR1 and CDR2: SGHTA and FQGNSA. The CDR3 has 14 residues. The ends were cut back, 5 bases at V and 3 bases at J, with 13 bases in the middle. Original methodology: Amplifying reference gene primers gave estimates of nucleated cell counts. The table came from immunoSEQ multiplex PCR; TCRdb's copy has only in-frame clones and leaves some out. V, J and clone size reflect that table, while D and trimming were determined from the DNA. The sample holds 150,000 to 180,000 clones; around 83% are singletons and the top ten take 8.3%. Seattle's cohort entered during active infection and was followed longitudinally. The record originates from a study of blood T cell repertoires in COVID-19. Across the study: PBMCs, B-cell-depleted T cells, or T cells provided the cDNA or gDNA that made up the material.

The source of this sequence is a woman between 55 and 75 years old with COVID-19, enrolled during active disease. The chain is built from TRBV7-2 and TRBJ1-1; possibly TRBD1 for D (5 bases). The specimen was peripheral blood. CDR3 bases: TGTGCCAGCAGCACTAGGGACTGGGACACTGAAGCTTTCTTT. Translated: CASSTRDWDTEAFF.